This T cell receptor beta chain stems from a study of blood T cell repertoires in COVID-19. As for the study in general: PBMCs, B-cell-depleted T cells, or T cells provided the cDNA or gDNA that made up the material.

The CDR3 has 13 amino acids. From germline, CDR1 is SEHNR and CDR2 FQNEAQ (reference sequence). Trimming shortened V by 5 bases and J by 6 bases, and 13 bases separated the two germline ends. Using immunoSEQ multiplex PCR, the repertoire was profiled, and TCRdb retains in-frame clones only, with some absent. The sample has around 99,000 clones, more than 70% seen once. Sequenced: peripheral blood. This sequence was found in a human donor in a cohort sampled during active COVID-19. The chain is built from TRBV7-9 and TRBJ1-2; D is possibly TRBD1 (6 bases). The CDR3 reads CASSRDIQNGYTF. CDR3 DNA sequence: TGTGCCAGCAGCAGGGACATCCAAAATGGCTACACCTTC. Based on the CDR3 plus reference TRBV7-9 and TRBJ1-2, the full variable domain is DTGVSQNPRHKITKRGQNVTFRCDPISEHNRLYWYRQTLGQGPEFLTYFQNEAQLEKSRLLSDRFSAERPKGSFSTLEIQRTEQGDSAMYLCASSRDIQNGYTFGSGTRLTVV.